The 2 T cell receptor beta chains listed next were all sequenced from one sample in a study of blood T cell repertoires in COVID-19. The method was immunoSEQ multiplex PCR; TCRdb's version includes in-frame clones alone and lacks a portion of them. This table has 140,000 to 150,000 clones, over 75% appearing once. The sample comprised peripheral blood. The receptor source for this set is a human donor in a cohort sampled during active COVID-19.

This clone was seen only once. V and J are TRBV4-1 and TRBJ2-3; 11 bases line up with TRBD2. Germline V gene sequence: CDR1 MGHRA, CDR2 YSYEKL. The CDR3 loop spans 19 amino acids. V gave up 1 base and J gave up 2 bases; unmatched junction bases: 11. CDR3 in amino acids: CASSQAAGSGGAVTDTQYF. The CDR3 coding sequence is TGCGCCAGCAGCCAAGCCGCGGGTAGCGGGGGGGCGGTCACAGATACGCAGTATTTT.

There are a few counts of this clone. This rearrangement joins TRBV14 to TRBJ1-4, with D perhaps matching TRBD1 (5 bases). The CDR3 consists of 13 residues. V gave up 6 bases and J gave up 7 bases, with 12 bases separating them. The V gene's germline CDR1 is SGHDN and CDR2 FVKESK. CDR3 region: CASSRRGSEKLFF. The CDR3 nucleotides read TGTGCCAGCAGTCGGCGGGGGTCTGAAAAACTGTTTTTT.